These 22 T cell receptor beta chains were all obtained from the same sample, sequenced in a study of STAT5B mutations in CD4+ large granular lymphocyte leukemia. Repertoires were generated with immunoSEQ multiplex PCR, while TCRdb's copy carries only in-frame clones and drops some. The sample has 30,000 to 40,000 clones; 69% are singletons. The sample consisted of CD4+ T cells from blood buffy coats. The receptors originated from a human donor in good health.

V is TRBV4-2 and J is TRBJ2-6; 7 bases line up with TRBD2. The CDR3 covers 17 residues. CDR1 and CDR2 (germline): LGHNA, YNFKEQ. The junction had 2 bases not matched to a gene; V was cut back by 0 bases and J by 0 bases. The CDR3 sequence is CASSQEGGISGANVLTF. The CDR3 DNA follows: TGTGCCAGCAGCCAAGAGGGAGGGATCTCTGGGGCCAACGTCCTGACTTTC.

The CDR3 DNA follows: TGTGCCAGCTCACCTGTCCCCTTAGACAGCTACGAGCAGTACTTC. As protein: CASSPVPLDSYEQYF. The J gene is TRBJ2-7, the V gene TRBV18, with D possibly TRBD1 on 5 matching bases. The CDR3 loop spans 15 amino acids. Trimming cost V 3 bases and J 3 bases, with 15 bases left between them. Germline V lookup: CDR1 KGHSH, CDR2 LQKENI. Looking up the rest from reference TRBV18 and TRBJ2-7 gives the full variable domain: NAGVMQNPRHLVRRRGQEARLRCSPMKGHSHVYWYRQLPEEGLKFMVYLQKENIIDESGMPKERFSAEFPKEGPSILRIQQVVRGDSAAYFCASSPVPLDSYEQYFGPGTRLTVT.

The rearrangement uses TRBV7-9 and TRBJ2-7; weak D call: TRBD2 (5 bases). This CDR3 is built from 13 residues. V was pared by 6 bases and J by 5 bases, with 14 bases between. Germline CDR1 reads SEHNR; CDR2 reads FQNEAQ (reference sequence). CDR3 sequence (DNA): TGTGCCAGCAGTCCCCCGGCGAGGGACGAGCAGTACTTC. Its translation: CASSPPARDEQYF.

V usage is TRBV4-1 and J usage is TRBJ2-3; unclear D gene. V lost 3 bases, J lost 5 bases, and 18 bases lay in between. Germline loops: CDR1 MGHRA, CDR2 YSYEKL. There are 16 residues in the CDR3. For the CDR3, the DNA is TGCGCCAGCAGCCAGATAGGGTTTCCGGGCGAAGATACGCAGTATTTT. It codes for CASSQIGFPGEDTQYF.

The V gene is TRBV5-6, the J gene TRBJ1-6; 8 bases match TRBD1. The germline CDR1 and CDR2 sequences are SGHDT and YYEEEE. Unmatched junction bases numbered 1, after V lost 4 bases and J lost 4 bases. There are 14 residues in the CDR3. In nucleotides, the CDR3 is TGTGCCAGCAGCGGGACAGGATATAATTCACCCCTCCACTTT. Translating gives CASSGTGYNSPLHF.

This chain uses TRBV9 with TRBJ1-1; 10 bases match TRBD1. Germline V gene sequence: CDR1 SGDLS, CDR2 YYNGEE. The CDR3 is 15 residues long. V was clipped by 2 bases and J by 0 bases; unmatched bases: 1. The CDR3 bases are TGTGCCAGCAGCGTGGGACAGGGGATGAACACTGAAGCTTTCTTT. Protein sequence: CASSVGQGMNTEAFF.

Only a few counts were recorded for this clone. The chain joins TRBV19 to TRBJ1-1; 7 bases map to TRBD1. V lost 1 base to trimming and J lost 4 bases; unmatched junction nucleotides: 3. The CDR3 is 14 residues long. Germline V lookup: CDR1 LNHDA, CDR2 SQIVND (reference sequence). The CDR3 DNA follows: TGTGCCAGTAGTATAGTAACAGGGGTCACTGAAGCTTTCTTT. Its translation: CASSIVTGVTEAFF.

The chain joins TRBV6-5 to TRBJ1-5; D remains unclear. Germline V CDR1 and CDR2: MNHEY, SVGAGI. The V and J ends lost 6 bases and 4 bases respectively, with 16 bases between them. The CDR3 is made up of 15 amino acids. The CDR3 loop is CASSSHGDGNQPQHF. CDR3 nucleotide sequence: TGTGCCAGCAGCTCCCATGGGGATGGTAATCAGCCCCAGCATTTT.

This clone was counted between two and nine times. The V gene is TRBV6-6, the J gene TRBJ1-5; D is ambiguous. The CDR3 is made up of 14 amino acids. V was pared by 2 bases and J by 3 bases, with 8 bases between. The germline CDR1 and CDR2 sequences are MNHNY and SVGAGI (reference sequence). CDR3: CASSYPSTNQPQHF. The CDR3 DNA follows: TGTGCCAGCAGTTACCCCAGTACCAATCAGCCCCAGCATTTT.

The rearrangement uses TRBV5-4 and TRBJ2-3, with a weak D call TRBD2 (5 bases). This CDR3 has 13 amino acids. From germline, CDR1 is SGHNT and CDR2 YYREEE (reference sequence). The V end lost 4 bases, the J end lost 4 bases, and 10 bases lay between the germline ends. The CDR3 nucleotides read TGTGCCAGCAGCACTAGTGCCGCAGATACGCAGTATTTT. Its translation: CASSTSAADTQYF.

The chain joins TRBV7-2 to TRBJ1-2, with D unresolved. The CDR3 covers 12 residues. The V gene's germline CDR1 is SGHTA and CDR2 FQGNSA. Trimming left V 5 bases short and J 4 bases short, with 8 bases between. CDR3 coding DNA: TGTGCCAGCAGCCCCCGGATCTATGGCTACACCTTC. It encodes CASSPRIYGYTF.

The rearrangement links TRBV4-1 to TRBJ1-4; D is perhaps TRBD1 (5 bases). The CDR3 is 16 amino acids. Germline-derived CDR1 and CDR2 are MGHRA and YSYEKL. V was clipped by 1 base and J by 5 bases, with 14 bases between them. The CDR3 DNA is TGCGCCAGCAGCCAAGCTGGGGGGGGTGGAAATGAAAAACTGTTTTTT. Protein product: CASSQAGGGGNEKLFF.

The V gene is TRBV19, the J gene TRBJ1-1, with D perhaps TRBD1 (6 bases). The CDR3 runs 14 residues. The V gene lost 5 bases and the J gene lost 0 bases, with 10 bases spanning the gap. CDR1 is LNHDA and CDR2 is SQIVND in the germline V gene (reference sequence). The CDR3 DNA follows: TGTGCCAGTAGTGGGGGCGTCCTGAACACTGAAGCTTTCTTT. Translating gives CASSGGVLNTEAFF.

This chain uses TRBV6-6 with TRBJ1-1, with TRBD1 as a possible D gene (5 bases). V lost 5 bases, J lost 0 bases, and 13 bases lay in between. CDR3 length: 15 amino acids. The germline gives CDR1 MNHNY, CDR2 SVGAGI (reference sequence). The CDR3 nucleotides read TGTGCCAGCAGTCCAAGGGGAGCAATGAACACTGAAGCTTTCTTT. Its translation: CASSPRGAMNTEAFF.

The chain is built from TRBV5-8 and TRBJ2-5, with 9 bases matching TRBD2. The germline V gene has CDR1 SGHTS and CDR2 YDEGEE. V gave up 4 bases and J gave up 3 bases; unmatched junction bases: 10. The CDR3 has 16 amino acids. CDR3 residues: CASSTGTSSPKETQYF. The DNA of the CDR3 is TGTGCCAGCAGCACCGGGACTAGCTCACCCAAAGAGACCCAGTACTTC.

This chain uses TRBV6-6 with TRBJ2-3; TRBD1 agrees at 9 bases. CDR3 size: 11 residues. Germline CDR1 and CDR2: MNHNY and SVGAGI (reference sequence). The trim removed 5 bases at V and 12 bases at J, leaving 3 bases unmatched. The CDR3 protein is CASSPGQGQYF. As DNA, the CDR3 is TGTGCCAGCAGTCCGGGACAGGGACAGTATTTT.

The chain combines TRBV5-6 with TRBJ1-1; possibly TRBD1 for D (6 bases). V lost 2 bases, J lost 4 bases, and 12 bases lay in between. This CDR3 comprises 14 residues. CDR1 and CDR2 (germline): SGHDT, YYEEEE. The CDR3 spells CASSLFRGGTEAFF. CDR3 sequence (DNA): TGTGCCAGCAGCTTATTCAGGGGAGGCACTGAAGCTTTCTTT. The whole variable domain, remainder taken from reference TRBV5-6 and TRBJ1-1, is DAGVTQSPTHLIKTRGQQVTLRCSPKSGHDTVSWYQQALGQGPQFIFQYYEEEERQRGNFPDRFSGHQFPNYSSELNVNALLLGDSALYLCASSLFRGGTEAFFGQGTRLTVV.

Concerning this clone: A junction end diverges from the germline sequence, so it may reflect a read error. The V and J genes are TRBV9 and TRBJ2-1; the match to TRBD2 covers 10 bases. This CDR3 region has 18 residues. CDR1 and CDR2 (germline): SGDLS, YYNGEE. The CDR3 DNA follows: TGTGCCAGCACCGTAGGGCTAGCGGGGGAAACGGGGTGGGTTGAGCAGTTCTTC. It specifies CASTVGLAGETGWVEQFF. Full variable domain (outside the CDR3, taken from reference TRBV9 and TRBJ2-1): DSGVTQTPKHLITATGQRVTLRCSPRSGDLSVYWYQQSLDQGLQFLIQYYNGEERAKGNILERFSAQQFPDLHSELNLSSLELGDSALYFCASTVGLAGETGWVEQFFGPGTRLTVL.

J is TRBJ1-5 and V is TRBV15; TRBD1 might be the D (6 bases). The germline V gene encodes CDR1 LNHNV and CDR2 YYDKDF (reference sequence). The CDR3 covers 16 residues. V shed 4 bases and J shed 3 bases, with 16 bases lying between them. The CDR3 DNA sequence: TGTGCCACCAGCAACTCTAACAGGGATGTCAATCAGCCCCAGCATTTT. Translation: CATSNSNRDVNQPQHF.

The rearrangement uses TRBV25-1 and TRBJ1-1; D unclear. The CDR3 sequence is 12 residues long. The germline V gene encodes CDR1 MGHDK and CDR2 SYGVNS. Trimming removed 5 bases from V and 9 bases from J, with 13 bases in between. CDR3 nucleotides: TGTGCCAGCAGTCGTCCACCGGGGAAAGCTTTCTTT. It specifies CASSRPPGKAFF.

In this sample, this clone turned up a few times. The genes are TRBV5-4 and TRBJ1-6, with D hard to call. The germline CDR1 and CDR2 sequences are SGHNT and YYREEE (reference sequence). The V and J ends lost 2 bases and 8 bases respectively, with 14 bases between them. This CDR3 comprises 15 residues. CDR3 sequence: CASSFEEVRDSPLHF. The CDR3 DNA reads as TGTGCCAGCAGCTTTGAGGAAGTGCGGGATTCACCCCTCCACTTT.

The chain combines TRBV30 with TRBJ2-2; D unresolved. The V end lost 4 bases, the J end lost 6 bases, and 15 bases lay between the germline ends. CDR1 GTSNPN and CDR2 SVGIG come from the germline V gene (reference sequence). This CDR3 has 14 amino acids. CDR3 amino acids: CAWNRGVLPGELFF. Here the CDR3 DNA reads TGTGCCTGGAATCGTGGGGTTTTACCCGGGGAGCTGTTTTTT.